This T cell receptor (beta chain) was retrieved from a study of blood T cell repertoires in COVID-19. Study-level background: Spain, Italy and the United States supplied samples that represented acute and convalescent COVID-19. The cDNA or gDNA used as material had been derived from T cells, B-cell-depleted T cells, or PBMCs.

Per the study methods: Scientists estimated how many nucleated cells there were by amplifying reference gene primers. Data came from immunoSEQ multiplex PCR; TCRdb stores just in-frame clones and leaves some out. The D gene and trimming were derived from the DNA, and the V and J assignments and clone size from that table. The sample lists under 60,000 clones, about 84% occurring once. The CDR3 sequence is 14 residues long. CDR1 is GTSNPN, CDR2 SVGIG, per germline (reference sequence). V lost 3 bases and J lost 7; bases outside the gene matches: 10. This sequence originates from a man between 60 and 75 years old with acute or convalescent COVID-19. The chain recombines TRBV30 with TRBJ1-2, with TRBD1 matching 8 bases. Sequencing was carried out using peripheral blood. The CDR3 loop is CAWRRQGIEVGYTF. Written as DNA, the CDR3 is TGTGCCTGGAGAAGACAGGGGATTGAAGTTGGCTACACCTTC.